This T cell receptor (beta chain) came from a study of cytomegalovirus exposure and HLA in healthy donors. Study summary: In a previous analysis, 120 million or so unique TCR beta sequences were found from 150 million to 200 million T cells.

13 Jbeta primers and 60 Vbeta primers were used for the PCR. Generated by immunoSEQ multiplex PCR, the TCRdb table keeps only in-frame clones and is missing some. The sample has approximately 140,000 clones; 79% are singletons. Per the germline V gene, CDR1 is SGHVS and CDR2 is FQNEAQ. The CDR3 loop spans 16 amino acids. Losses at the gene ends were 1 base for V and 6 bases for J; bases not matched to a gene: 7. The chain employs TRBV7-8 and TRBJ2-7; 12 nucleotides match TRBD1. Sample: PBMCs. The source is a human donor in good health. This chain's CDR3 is CASSLVSGQGAAEQYF. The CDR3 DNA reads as TGTGCCAGCAGCTTAGTGTCGGGACAGGGGGCGGCCGAGCAGTACTTC.